Listed here are 6 T cell receptor beta chains from one sample, sequenced in a study of PD-L1 blockade in urothelial cancer. Measured with immunoSEQ multiplex PCR; TCRdb has only the in-frame clones, and not every one. The sample includes tens of thousands of clones, around 81% of them seen just once. Time point in this sample: pretreatment peripheral blood. Sample: PBMCs, taken around atezolizumab (anti-PD-L1) treatment. The receptors were sampled from a man between 65 and 85 years old with urothelial cancer.

The V gene is TRBV18, the J gene TRBJ1-1, with D unresolved. Trimming pared 3 bases from V and 0 bases from J, leaving 11 bases between. Germline CDR1 KGHSH, CDR2 LQKENI. The CDR3 has 15 amino acids. CDR3 bases: TGTGCCAGCTCACCGGCGAGGGAGATGAACACTGAAGCTTTCTTT. Amino acids: CASSPAREMNTEAFF.

The CDR3 is CASSYTPGVNQPQHF. For the CDR3, the DNA is TGTGCCAGCAGTTACACCCCCGGGGTGAATCAGCCCCAGCATTTT. J is TRBJ1-5 and V is TRBV6-5; D is unclear. CDR3 size: 15 residues. Per the germline V gene, CDR1 is MNHEY and CDR2 is SVGAGI. The V end lost 2 bases, the J end lost 4 bases, and 12 bases lay between the germline ends.

The chain couples TRBV6-6 to TRBJ2-7, with a tentative D call TRBD1 (6 bases). Germline V gene lookup returns CDR1 MNHNY and CDR2 SVGAGI (reference sequence). This CDR3 is 15 amino acids long. V was cut by 4 bases and J by 2 bases, with 15 bases left in between. The CDR3 region is CASSSDGTQPYEQYF. The CDR3, as DNA: TGTGCCAGCAGTTCCGACGGGACACAGCCCTACGAGCAGTACTTC.

This chain joins TRBV5-1 and TRBJ1-1, with D possibly matching TRBD1 (5 bases). Germline CDR1 reads SGHRS; CDR2 reads YFSETQ. The CDR3 has 14 amino acids. V lost 1 base to trimming and J lost 3 bases, with 10 bases between them. DNA for the CDR3: TGCGCCAGCAGCTTGTTTCAGGGTCACACTGAAGCTTTCTTT. Translated: CASSLFQGHTEAFF.

J is TRBJ1-4 and V is TRBV5-1; 8 bases are shared with TRBD1. Losses at the gene ends were 2 bases for V and 8 bases for J; bases not matched to a gene: 5. Germline CDR1 SGHRS, CDR2 YFSETQ. CDR3 length: 14 amino acids. CDR3 loop: CASSLQGEKEKLFF. CDR3 DNA: TGCGCCAGCAGCTTACAGGGGGAGAAGGAAAAACTGTTTTTT.

This rearrangement joins TRBV27 to TRBJ1-6; 10 bases agree with TRBD1. Trimming cost V 6 bases and J 0 bases; bases outside gene matches: 5. The germline V gene has CDR1 MNHEY and CDR2 SMNVEV (reference sequence). The CDR3 consists of 17 residues. DNA of the CDR3: TGTGCCAGCAGCAAGACAGGGGGCAGCTCCTATAATTCACCCCTCCACTTT. Translation gives CASSKTGGSSYNSPLHF.